These T cell receptor beta chains were read from a single sample in a study of human T cells and chemical hapten exposure. TCRdb fed the reads into MiXCR, producing one record per CDR3 protein. The sample has roughly 120,000 distinct CDR3 sequences, approximately 9% seen once. Sequenced sample: whole blood. The receptors derive from a human donor in good health. Some clones in this sample may be carry-over from other donors' samples. CDR3s include the opening cysteine and the closing phenylalanine or tryptophan. A D gene is named only where the DNA matches it firmly. Where a row states a size, it is once, few, many or the class of an expanded clone; other rows omit it.

few TRBJ2-1 NA TRBV12-3/TRBV12-4 CASTPGRPSNEQFF TGTGCCAGCACCCCGGGACGCCCTTCCAATGAGCAGTTCTTC
NA TRBJ2-2 NA TRBV6-1 CASSEWVHTGELFF TGTGCCAGCAGTGAGTGGGTGCACACCGGGGAGCTGTTTTTT
few TRBJ1-5 NA TRBV12-3/TRBV12-4 CASSLAGSRRRAQHF TGTGCCAGCAGTTTAGCGGGGTCTAGAAGACGGGCCCAGCATTTT
few TRBJ2-3 TRBD1 TRBV27 CASSLSGQGSDTQYF TGTGCCAGCAGTTTATCGGGACAGGGCTCAGATACGCAGTATTTT
NA TRBJ1-3 TRBD1 TRBV6-6 CASSYSSGGSGNTIYF TGTGCCAGCAGTTACTCGTCAGGGGGCTCTGGAAACACCATATATTTT
many TRBJ2-2 NA TRBV7-9 CASSTPRRQVPTGELFF TGTGCCAGCAGCACCCCTCGACGTCAGGTGCCCACCGGGGAGCTGTTTTTT
many TRBJ1-5 NA TRBV12-3/TRBV12-4 CASSGGTTNQPQHF TGTGCCAGCAGTGGAGGGACGACAAATCAGCCCCAGCATTTT
many TRBJ1-3 NA TRBV12-3/TRBV12-4 CASRLTGSSSGNTIYF TGTGCCAGCAGGCTGACAGGTTCCAGCTCTGGAAACACCATATATTTT
many TRBJ2-3 NA TRBV6-1 CASSEGATQYF TGTGCCAGCAGTGAAGGGGCCACGCAGTATTTT
few TRBJ2-2 TRBD1 TRBV4-3 CASSHRLGTGSPNTGELFF TGCGCCAGCAGCCACCGTCTCGGGACAGGATCCCCGAACACCGGGGAGCTGTTTTTT
NA TRBJ2-5 TRBD1 TRBV6-5 CASSYRTGGETQYF TGTGCCAGCAGTTACAGGACAGGGGGGGAGACCCAGTACTTC
NA TRBJ2-2 NA TRBV19 CASSIALAAGELFF TGTGCCAGTAGTATAGCCCTAGCTGCCGGGGAGCTGTTTTTT
NA TRBJ2-3 TRBD2 TRBV20-1 CSARTGLAGGPTDTQYF TGCAGTGCTAGAACGGGCCTAGCGGGGGGGCCCACAGATACGCAGTATTTT
NA TRBJ2-1 NA TRBV20-1 CSAYELVDEQFF TGCAGTGCTTATGAACTAGTAGATGAGCAGTTCTTC
few TRBJ2-1 TRBD2 TRBV7-9 CASSTPSGSYNEQFF TGTGCCAGCAGCACGCCTAGCGGGAGTTACAATGAGCAGTTCTTC
NA TRBJ1-2 NA TRBV12-5 CASGSEGGRERGGYTF TGTGCTAGTGGTTCGGAGGGGGGCAGGGAGAGAGGCGGCTACACCTTC
many TRBJ1-6 TRBD1 TRBV7-8 CASSFGTGTHNSPLHF TGTGCCAGCAGCTTCGGGACAGGGACCCATAATTCACCCCTCCACTTT
many TRBJ2-7 TRBD2 TRBV6-1 CASRSGGTYEQYF TGTGCCAGCAGGAGCGGGGGGACCTACGAGCAGTACTTC
many TRBJ2-7 NA TRBV29-1 CSVDSIMGTLF TGCAGCGTTGACTCCATCATGGGAACCCTCTTC
NA TRBJ2-5 TRBD2 TRBV3-1 CASSQVPVSGTTSMGASQETQYF TGTGCCAGCAGCCAAGTGCCTGTATCCGGGACTACCTCGATGGGCGCCTCTCAAGAGACCCAGTACTTC
many TRBJ1-5 NA TRBV2 CASKLDDYSNQPQHF TGTGCCAGCAAACTAGATGACTATAGCAATCAGCCCCAGCATTTT
NA TRBJ2-7 NA TRBV5-1 CASSWSTGTTYEQYF TGCGCCAGCAGCTGGTCGACAGGAACAACCTACGAGCAGTACTTC
NA TRBJ1-1 NA TRBV29-1 CSVVGGGTEAFF TGCAGCGTTGTGGGAGGGGGGACTGAAGCTTTCTTT
many TRBJ2-6 NA TRBV6-6 CASSYRMSSGANVLTF TGTGCCAGCAGTTACAGAATGAGCTCTGGGGCCAACGTCCTGACTTTC
many TRBJ1-1 TRBD1 TRBV28 CASSSGQGNTEAFF TGTGCCAGCAGCTCAGGACAGGGCAACACTGAAGCTTTCTTT
few TRBJ2-7 NA TRBV2 CASSPSTPYEQYF TGTGCCAGCAGTCCATCCACCCCCTACGAGCAGTACTTC
NA TRBJ2-3 NA TRBV20-1 CSAGDGGSTASTDTQYF TGCAGTGCTGGAGATGGGGGCTCCACGGCTAGCACAGATACGCAGTATTTT
few TRBJ1-4 TRBD1 TRBV5-4 CASSPWTGELATNEKLFF TGTGCCAGCAGCCCTTGGACAGGGGAGTTGGCAACTAATGAAAAACTGTTTTTT
NA TRBJ1-2 TRBD1 TRBV12-5 CASGYGQGANYGYTF TGTGCTAGTGGTTACGGACAGGGAGCTAACTATGGCTACACCTTC
many TRBJ1-6 TRBD1 TRBV7-8 CASSLTHLDRGSYNSPLHF TGTGCCAGCAGCTTAACCCACCTCGACAGGGGGTCCTATAATTCACCCCTCCACTTT
NA TRBJ2-6 NA TRBV5-1 CASSFYSQGSSGANVLTF TGCGCCAGCAGCTTCTACTCGCAGGGTAGCTCTGGGGCCAACGTCCTGACTTTC
few TRBJ1-2 NA TRBV2 CASSVSMGGGYTF TGTGCCAGCAGTGTATCTATGGGGGGTGGCTACACCTTC
NA TRBJ2-3 NA TRBV14 CASSQVQFDGTDTQYF TGTGCCAGCAGCCAAGTTCAGTTTGACGGCACAGATACGCAGTATTTT
few TRBJ1-2 NA TRBV6-2/TRBV6-3 CASGKNYGYTF TGTGCCAGCGGGAAGAACTATGGCTACACCTTC
few TRBJ2-2 NA TRBV7-6 CASSPGQLTGELFF TGTGCCAGCAGCCCTGGACAGCTTACCGGGGAGCTGTTTTTT
NA TRBJ2-5 NA TRBV4-1 CASSQTMGTGHHQETQYF TGCGCCAGCAGTCAAACCATGGGAACGGGACACCACCAAGAGACCCAGTACTTC
NA TRBJ1-2 NA TRBV20-1 CSARVDLYGYTF TGCAGTGCTAGGGTCGACCTCTATGGCTACACCTTC
NA TRBJ2-3 TRBD2 TRBV28 CASSSPGTSLNTQYF TGTGCCAGCAGTTCTCCCGGGACTAGTCTGAATACGCAGTATTTT
many TRBJ1-4 TRBD1 TRBV7-2 CASSSRPGQGATNEKLFF TGTGCCAGCAGCTCACGGCCGGGACAGGGTGCAACTAATGAAAAACTGTTTTTT
NA TRBJ2-3 TRBD2 TRBV7-9 CASSSGAGTSGGRPWSDTDTQYF TGTGCCAGCAGCTCCGGGGCCGGGACTAGCGGGGGGCGTCCCTGGAGTGACACAGATACGCAGTATTTT
few TRBJ2-7 TRBD2 TRBV7-9 CASSLLAGGHEQYF TGTGCCAGCAGCCTTCTAGCGGGAGGGCACGAGCAGTACTTC
few TRBJ2-7 NA TRBV11-1 CASTLEGDGYSSYEQYF TGTGCCAGCACCCTCGAAGGGGACGGATATAGCTCCTACGAGCAGTACTTC
NA TRBJ2-3 NA TRBV7-6 CASSPYPQGGQYF TGTGCCAGCAGCCCCTACCCCCAGGGAGGGCAGTATTTT
many TRBJ1-1 NA TRBV27 CASSWRPLLNTEAFF TGTGCCAGCAGTTGGCGTCCCCTACTGAACACTGAAGCTTTCTTT
many TRBJ1-3 NA TRBV20-1 CSASLSASGNTIYF TGCAGTGCTAGCCTGTCAGCGTCTGGAAACACCATATATTTT
many TRBJ2-3 TRBD1 TRBV5-5 CASSLAPGQGPDTQYF TGTGCCAGCAGCTTGGCGCCGGGACAGGGGCCAGATACGCAGTATTTT
many TRBJ1-1 NA TRBV18 CASSPGTNMNTEAFF TGTGCCAGCTCACCAGGAACTAACATGAACACTGAAGCTTTCTTT
NA TRBJ1-4 TRBD1 TRBV12-3/TRBV12-4 CASTRTGSTNEKLFF TGTGCCAGCACTCGGACAGGTTCAACTAATGAAAAACTGTTTTTT
many TRBJ1-3 NA TRBV3-1 CASSQDLPRSSGNTIYF TGTGCCAGCAGCCAAGATTTGCCCCGGAGCTCTGGAAACACCATATATTTT
many TRBJ2-5 TRBD2 TRBV20-1 CSASVSPLAGGIQETQYF TGCAGTGCTAGCGTGAGTCCCCTAGCGGGAGGCATCCAAGAGACCCAGTACTTC
many TRBJ1-1 NA TRBV5-1 CASSRLGRPNTEAFF TGCGCCAGCAGTCGTTTAGGGCGCCCGAACACTGAAGCTTTCTTT